The entry below describes one TCR beta chain. It has no known antigen specificity. Qualities for individual bases were not recorded, and no much larger clone is one base off. This sample was taken from a study of T cell repertoires in cytomegalovirus infection (dated by TCRdb to the late 2010s). Context from the whole study: Because public TCR beta signatures pointed to carriage of CMV infection together with the matching HLA type, the HLA type of each donor mattered for the analysis.

The germline V gene yields MDHEN for CDR1 and SYDVKM for CDR2. Its CDR3 holds 14 amino acids, cysteine through phenylalanine. The read is trimmed to its CDR3 DNA, 42 bases read in frame from base 1. The germline V and J ends show losses of 4 bases and 5 bases respectively, and no gene match explains 5 bases of the junction. Study-level results and caveats: Cumulative frequency of public TCR beta family members discriminated carriers of CMV infection plus the relevant HLA type in this cohort and an independent approximately 400-donor cohort. In the ex vivo response, HLA-C-restricted CMV-specific TCR beta clonotypes were dominant, and in two of eight donors the single most frequent clonotype came from this HLA-C-restricted group.

The sequencer listed for this sample is Illumina HiSeq 1500. TCRdb took the public reads, trimmed them with fastp at Q25, ran MiXCR for clone calling and kept in-frame beta chains. Here each entry gathers all rows of one CDR3 protein and keeps the most common genes and DNA. The sample table lists 630,000 or so distinct CDR3 sequences, 24% of them with a count of one. The ten biggest clones cover approximately 8.2% of the sample. The sequence was obtained from a human donor in good health (CMV status not recorded). Some clones in this sample may be carry-over from other donors' samples. Material for sequencing was CD8+ T cells from PBMCs. Recombination joined TRBV28 with TRBJ1-1, with TRBD1 matching 9 junction bases. DNA sequence: TGTGCCAGCAGTTATACAGGGGGCGCGACTGAAGCTTTCTTT. The encoded protein is CASSYTGGATEAFF. The full variable domain, completed from the reference TRBV28 and TRBJ1-1 proteins outside the CDR3, reads DVKVTQSSRYLVKRTGEKVFLECVQDMDHENMFWYRQDPGLGLRLIYFSYDVKMKEKGDIPEGYSVSREKKERFSLILESASTNQTSMYLCASSYTGGATEAFFGQGTRLTVV.